This T cell receptor beta chain was captured by sequencing in a study of shared clonotypes between healthy human individuals. Germline CDR1 LGHNA, CDR2 YNFKEQ. Trimming removed 1 base from V and 4 bases from J; junction bases left unmatched: 9. This CDR3 has 16 amino acids. This clone was observed once. What it binds is unknown. Study findings and constraints: Estimated richness was generally greater in naive than memory subsets.

Here immunoSEQ multiplex PCR was the method, and the copy in TCRdb shows in-frame clones only, minus some. The sample consists of 2 million to 3 million clones, roughly 93% of them appearing once. Sequencing was carried out using naive CD4+ T cells from PBMCs. The subset denotes: CD45RA+ positively selected. The receptor comes from a man younger than 35 in good health. Some clones in this sample may be carry-over from other donors' samples. The gene calls are TRBV4-2 and TRBJ1-2; 7 positions agree with TRBD1. The CDR3: CASSQVDGQAFYGYTF. Written as DNA, the CDR3 is TGTGCCAGCAGCCAAGTGGATGGACAGGCCTTCTATGGCTACACCTTC.